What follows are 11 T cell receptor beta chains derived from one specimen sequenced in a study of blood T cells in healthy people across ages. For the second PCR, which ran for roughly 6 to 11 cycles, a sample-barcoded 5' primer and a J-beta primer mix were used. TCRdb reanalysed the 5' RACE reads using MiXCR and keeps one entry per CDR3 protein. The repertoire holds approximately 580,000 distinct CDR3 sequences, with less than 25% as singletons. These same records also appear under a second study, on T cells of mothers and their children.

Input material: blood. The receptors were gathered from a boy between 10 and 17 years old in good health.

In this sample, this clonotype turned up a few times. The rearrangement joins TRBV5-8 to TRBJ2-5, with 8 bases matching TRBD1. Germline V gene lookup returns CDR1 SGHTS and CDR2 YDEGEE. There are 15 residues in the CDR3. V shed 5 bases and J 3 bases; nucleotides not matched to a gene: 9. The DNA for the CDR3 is TGTGCCAGCAGGACCTGGGACAGGCAAAAAGAGACCCAGTACTTC. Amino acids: CASRTWDRQKETQYF.

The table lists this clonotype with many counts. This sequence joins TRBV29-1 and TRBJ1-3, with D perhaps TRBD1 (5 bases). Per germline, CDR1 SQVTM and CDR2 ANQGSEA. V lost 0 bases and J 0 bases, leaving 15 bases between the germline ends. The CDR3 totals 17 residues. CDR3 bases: TGCAGCGTTGAAGAAGTAGGGAAGAGGGGCTCTGGAAACACCATATATTTT. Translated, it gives CSVEEVGKRGSGNTIYF.

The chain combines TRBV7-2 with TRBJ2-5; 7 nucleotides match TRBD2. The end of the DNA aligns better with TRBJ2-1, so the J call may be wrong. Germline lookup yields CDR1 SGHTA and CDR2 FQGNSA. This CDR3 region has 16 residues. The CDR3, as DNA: TGTGCCAGCAGCTTAGCCGTGACTAGCAGAAACAATGAGCAGTTCTTC. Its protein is CASSLAVTSRNNEQFF.

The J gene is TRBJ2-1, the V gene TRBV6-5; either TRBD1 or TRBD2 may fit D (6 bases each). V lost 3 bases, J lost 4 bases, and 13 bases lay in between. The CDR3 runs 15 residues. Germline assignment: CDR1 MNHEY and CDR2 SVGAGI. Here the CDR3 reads CASSYDRGPYNEQFF. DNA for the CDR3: TGTGCCAGCAGTTATGACCGGGGGCCTTACAATGAGCAGTTCTTC.

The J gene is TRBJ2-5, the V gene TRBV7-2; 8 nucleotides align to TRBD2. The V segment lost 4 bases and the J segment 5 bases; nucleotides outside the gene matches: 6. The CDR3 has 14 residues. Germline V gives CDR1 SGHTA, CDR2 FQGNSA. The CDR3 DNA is TGTGCCAGCAGCTATAGCGGGATGGTGGAGACCCAGTACTTC. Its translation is CASSYSGMVETQYF.

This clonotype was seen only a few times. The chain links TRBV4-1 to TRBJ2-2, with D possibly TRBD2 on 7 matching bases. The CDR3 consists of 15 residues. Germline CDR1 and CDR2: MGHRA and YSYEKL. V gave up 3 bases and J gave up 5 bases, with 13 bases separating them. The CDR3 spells CASSHRRGATGELFF. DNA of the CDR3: TGCGCCAGCAGCCACCGCCGGGGGGCAACCGGGGAGCTGTTTTTT.

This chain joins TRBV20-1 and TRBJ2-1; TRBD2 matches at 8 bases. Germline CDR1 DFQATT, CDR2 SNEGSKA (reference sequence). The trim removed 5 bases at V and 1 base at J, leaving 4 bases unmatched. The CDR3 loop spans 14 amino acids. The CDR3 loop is CSAGASGSYNEQFF. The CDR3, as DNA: TGCAGTGCTGGGGCTAGCGGGTCCTACAATGAGCAGTTCTTC.

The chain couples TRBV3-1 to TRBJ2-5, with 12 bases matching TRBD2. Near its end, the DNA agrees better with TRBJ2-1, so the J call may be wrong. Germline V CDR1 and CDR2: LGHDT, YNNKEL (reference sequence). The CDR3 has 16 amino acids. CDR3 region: CASSPTSGGAADEQFF. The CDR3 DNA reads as TGTGCCAGCAGCCCGACTAGCGGGGGCGCTGCGGATGAGCAGTTCTTC.

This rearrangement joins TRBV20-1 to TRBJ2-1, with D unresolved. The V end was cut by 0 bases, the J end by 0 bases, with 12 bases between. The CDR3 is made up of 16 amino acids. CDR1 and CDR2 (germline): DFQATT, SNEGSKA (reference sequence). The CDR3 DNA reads TGCAGTGCTAGAGATCAGGAGCGATTCTCCTACAATGAGCAGTTCTTC. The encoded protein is CSARDQERFSYNEQFF.

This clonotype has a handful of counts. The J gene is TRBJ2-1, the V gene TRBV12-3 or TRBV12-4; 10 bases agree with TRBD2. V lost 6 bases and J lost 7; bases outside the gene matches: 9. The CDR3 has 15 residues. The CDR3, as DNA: TGTGCCAGCAGCGACAGCGGGGGGGCTCGGAATGAGCAGTTCTTC. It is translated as CASSDSGGARNEQFF.

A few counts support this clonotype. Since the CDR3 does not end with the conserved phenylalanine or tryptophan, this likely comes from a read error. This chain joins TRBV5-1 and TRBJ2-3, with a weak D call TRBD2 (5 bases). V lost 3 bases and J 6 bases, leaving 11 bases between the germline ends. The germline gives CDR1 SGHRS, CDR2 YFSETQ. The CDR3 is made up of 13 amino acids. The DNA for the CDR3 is TGCGCCAGCAGCTCCGGACTTGACGATACGCAGTATCTT. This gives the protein CASSSGLDDTQYL.